Listed below are T cell receptor beta chains from one sample, sequenced in a study of identical twins. A single record per CDR3 protein comes from TCRdb applying MiXCR to the 5' RACE reads. In the table there are 1.5 million to 2 million distinct CDR3 sequences, about 32% of which are singletons. Sequencing was performed on cord blood. These receptors were collected from a newborn girl in good health. Each CDR3 is given with its conserved first and last residue. A D gene is named only where the DNA matches it firmly. Expanded clones get a size class; other rows say once, few or many, or leave the size out.

D	V	J	size	DNA	CDR3
TRBD2	TRBV7-2	TRBJ2-3	.	TGTGCCAGCAGCCCCCTCACCCTAGCGGGGGGACTCACAGATACGCAGTATTTT	CASSPLTLAGGLTDTQYF
TRBD2	TRBV3-1	TRBJ2-1	.	TGTGCCAGCAGCCAAGAGCTTAGCGGGGGGCCTTGGAATGAGCAGTTCTTC	CASSQELSGGPWNEQFF
.	TRBV10-3	TRBJ2-7	.	TGTGCCATCAGTGAGCCCCTAGCTGGGTACAATGAGCAGTACTTC	CAISEPLAGYNEQYF
.	TRBV3-1	TRBJ2-1	.	TGTGCCAGCAGCCAATTCCTCGTCACCTACAATGAGCAGTTCTTC	CASSQFLVTYNEQFF
TRBD2	TRBV20-1	TRBJ2-3	few	TGCAGTGCTAGGAGGAGTCTAGCGGCAGATACGCAGTATTTT	CSARRSLAADTQYF
TRBD2	TRBV27	TRBJ2-5	.	TGTGCCAGCAGTTGGTGGGAGGGGGAGACCCAGTACTTC	CASSWWEGETQYF
.	TRBV4-1	TRBJ2-7	.	TGCGCCAGCAGCCAAGGACCGAGCGCGTCCGAGTACTTC	CASSQGPSASEYF
TRBD2	TRBV7-9	TRBJ2-7	few	TGTGCCAGCAGCTTCTCCCTGCGGGACTACCCCTACGAGCAGTACTTC	CASSFSLRDYPYEQYF
.	TRBV27	TRBJ2-2	.	TGTGCCAGCAGTTTAAGGGGGGGCGGGTACACCGGGGAGCTGTTTTTT	CASSLRGGGYTGELFF
.	TRBV29-1	TRBJ2-1	.	TGCAGCGTTGGTCCTTATCCTTCCTACAATGAGCAGTTCTTC	CSVGPYPSYNEQFF
TRBD1	TRBV29-1	TRBJ1-4	many	TGCAGCGTGGTACCGCGGACAGGACCTAATGAAAAACTGTTTTTT	CSVVPRTGPNEKLFF
.	TRBV27	TRBJ2-7	.	TGTGCCAGCAGAAGGGTCTCCGTCGGGACTTCCCTATCCTACAATGAGCAGTACTTC	CASRRVSVGTSLSYNEQYF
.	TRBV14	TRBJ2-1	.	TGTGCCAGCAGCCAAGACGCATCCCGATTGACTCTCAATGAGCAGTTCTTC	CASSQDASRLTLNEQFF
.	TRBV4-1	TRBJ1-6	.	TGCGCCAGCAGCCAAGGACGGCTGGGGGATAATTCACCCCTCCACTTT	CASSQGRLGDNSPLHF
TRBD1	TRBV7-2	TRBJ2-4	few	TGTGCCAGCAGCCCGACGACAGGGGGCAGGAGCATTCAGTACTTC	CASSPTTGGRSIQYF
.	TRBV11-1	TRBJ1-5	few	TGTGCCAGCAGCTTCCAGCGAGGCCAGCCCCAGCATTTT	CASSFQRGQPQHF
TRBD1	TRBV10-3	TRBJ2-7	.	TGTGCCATCAGTGGAACAGGGGGCGAGTACGAGCAGTACTTC	CAISGTGGEYEQYF
.	TRBV5-1	TRBJ2-7	.	TGCGCCAGCAGCTTGGGGGACTGGTCCTACGAGCAGTACTTC	CASSLGDWSYEQYF
TRBD2	TRBV10-3	TRBJ2-7	.	TGTGCCATCAGTGATCCCCCTAGCGGCTACAATGAGCAGTACTTC	CAISDPPSGYNEQYF
.	TRBV7-9	TRBJ1-1	.	TGTGCCAGCAACCAAAACCGCATTAACACTGAAGCTTTCTTT	CASNQNRINTEAFF
.	TRBV21-1	TRBJ2-1	.	TGTGCCAGCAGCATCAGGACAGGGAGGAGATCCTACAATGAGCAGTTCTTC	CASSIRTGRRSYNEQFF
TRBD1	TRBV5-1	TRBJ2-3	few	TGCGCCAGCAGCTTGGCGACAGGGGAAGGGACAGATACGCAGTATTTT	CASSLATGEGTDTQYF
TRBD1	TRBV2	TRBJ1-5	.	TGTGCCAGCGATCGACAGGGAGTTAGCAATCAGCCCCAGCATTTT	CASDRQGVSNQPQHF
.	TRBV12-3/TRBV12-4	TRBJ1-6	.	TGTGCCAGCAGTTTAGGGCCAGAAAATTCACCCCTCCACTTT	CASSLGPENSPLHF
.	TRBV29-1	TRBJ2-7	many	TGCAGCGTTGTCGGCAGCCTGCCCTACGAGCAGTACTTC	CSVVGSLPYEQYF
TRBD2	TRBV3-1	TRBJ2-1	.	TGTGCCAGCAGCCAAGGCCCCGGGACTAGTACCTCCCATGAGCAGTTCTTC	CASSQGPGTSTSHEQFF
.	TRBV20-1	TRBJ1-1	.	TGCAGTGTAGTGGGCAGTACGGGCACTGAAGCTTTCTTT	CSVVGSTGTEAFF
.	TRBV20-1	TRBJ2-5	few	TGCAGTGCTGAAAGGTCTCTGGGGGAAGAGACCCAGTACTTC	CSAERSLGEETQYF
TRBD2	TRBV12-3/TRBV12-4	TRBJ2-7	.	TGTGCCAGCAGTTTAGCGCTCCGACTAGCGGGAGGCTACGAGCAGTACTTC	CASSLALRLAGGYEQYF
.	TRBV9	TRBJ2-3	few	TGTGCCAGCAGCCACGAACTAGTAACAGATACGCAGTATTTT	CASSHELVTDTQYF
.	TRBV27	TRBJ1-2	few	TGTGCCAGCAGGGTAGGGGACCGCTATGGCTACACCTTC	CASRVGDRYGYTF
.	TRBV6-5	TRBJ1-2	.	TGTGCCAGCAGTTACTTAGGGGGAAGGGGGAGGGCGCTGATATTGGTTGATGGCTACACCTTC	CASSYLGGRGRALILVDGYTF
.	TRBV11-2	TRBJ2-7	.	TGTGCCAGCAGCCTCCTGTTCTGGGGCCCCCTCTCCTACGAGCAGTACTTC	CASSLLFWGPLSYEQYF
.	TRBV28	TRBJ2-5	.	TGTGCCAGCAGTTTCTTGACAGGGAGGGAATACGGGCAGTACTTC	CASSFLTGREYGQYF
.	TRBV4-2	TRBJ2-2	few	TGTGCCAGCAGGCGACCTCTCACCGGGGAGCTGTTTTTT	CASRRPLTGELFF
.	TRBV20-1	TRBJ1-2	few	TGCAGTGCTAGGGGGACACAACTCTATGGCTACACCTTC	CSARGTQLYGYTF